This entry lists 21 T cell receptor beta chains sequenced from one sample in a study of spatial heterogeneity in lung cancer. Overall study results and limits: Intratumoral expanded alpha and beta TCR counts were found to track tumor mutation counts.

No antigen is known for these receptors. TCRdb re-derived calls from the 5' RACE reads in MiXCR, one entry per CDR3 protein. Seen here are approximately 11,000 distinct CDR3 sequences, about 5% observed once, and the top ten hold approximately 13%. Time point here: sample taken at primary tumor resection. The source material was lung tumor tissue, sampled at surgery. These receptors all stem from a male donor with early-stage non-small cell lung cancer.

This clonotype has at least ten counts. V and J are TRBV20-1 and TRBJ2-7; D remains ambiguous. Trimming took off 3 bases at V and 3 bases at J, with 9 bases between the two ends. The CDR3 runs to 12 residues. Germline V gene sequence: CDR1 DFQATT, CDR2 SNEGSKA (reference sequence). CDR3 residues: CSASAADYEQYF. The CDR3 coding sequence is TGCAGTGCTAGTGCGGCAGACTACGAGCAGTACTTC.

This clonotype was counted many times. V and J are TRBV20-1 and TRBJ2-7; D gene unclear. This CDR3 is built from 14 residues. With 3 bases removed from V and 7 bases from J, the gap between germline ends came to 19 bases. The germline V gene has CDR1 DFQATT and CDR2 SNEGSKA (reference sequence). The DNA of the CDR3 is TGCAGTGCTAGCGTAGCCTCAGGCACTAAGGAGCAGTACTTC. Protein sequence: CSASVASGTKEQYF.

By sample fraction, this clonotype is medium-sized. The V gene is TRBV4-2, the J gene TRBJ1-2; 10 nucleotides agree with TRBD1. The V segment lost 0 bases and the J segment 6 bases; nucleotides outside the gene matches: 10. Per germline, CDR1 LGHNA and CDR2 YNFKEQ. The CDR3 covers 17 residues. The CDR3 region is CASSQDPGTGASHGYTF. The CDR3 nucleotides are TGTGCCAGCAGCCAAGACCCCGGGACAGGGGCGTCTCATGGCTACACCTTC.

The V call is TRBV5-8, the J call TRBJ1-6, with 9 nucleotides matching TRBD1. V was pared by 1 base and J by 12 bases, with 11 bases of the junction left unmatched. The germline V gene encodes CDR1 SGHTS and CDR2 YDEGEE. The CDR3 has 16 residues. CDR3 residues: CASSLYQRTGAIPLHF. The CDR3 bases are TGTGCCAGCAGCTTGTATCAAAGGACAGGGGCCATACCCCTCCACTTT.

Many counts were recorded for this clonotype. This chain joins TRBV6-6 and TRBJ1-2; TRBD1 matches at 8 bases. The CDR3 consists of 15 residues. Germline trimming cut 1 base from V and 2 bases from J; bases unmatched to any gene: 3. Germline V lookup: CDR1 MNHNY, CDR2 SVGAGI (reference sequence). Written as DNA, the CDR3 is TGTGCCAGCAGTTACTTGCAGGGGGCGAACTATGGCTACACCTTC. The encoded protein is CASSYLQGANYGYTF.

In its sample, this clonotype is medium-sized. This rearrangement joins TRBV11-2 to TRBJ2-1; 7 bases match TRBD2. V lost 3 bases to trimming and J lost 9 bases; unmatched junction nucleotides: 5. The CDR3 runs to 13 residues. The germline V gene has CDR1 SGHAT and CDR2 FQNNGV. The CDR3 spells CASSLGTTGEQFF. CDR3 sequence (DNA): TGTGCCAGCAGCTTGGGGACTACGGGTGAGCAGTTCTTC. Full variable domain (missing parts from reference TRBV11-2 and TRBJ2-1): EAGVAQSPRYKIIEKRQSVAFWCNPISGHATLYWYQQILGQGPKLLIQFQNNGVVDDSQLPKDRFSAERLKGVDSTLKIQPAKLEDSAVYLCASSLGTTGEQFFGPGTRLTVL.

This clonotype has only a few counts. The chain has TRBV20-1 and TRBJ1-4; possibly TRBD1 for D (6 bases). The CDR3 is 17 amino acids. The ends were cut back, 0 bases at V and 0 bases at J, with 14 bases in the middle. The germline V gene encodes CDR1 DFQATT and CDR2 SNEGSKA (reference sequence). CDR3 sequence (DNA): TGCAGTGCTAGAGAGCAGGGAAAGGGGGCAACTAATGAAAAACTGTTTTTT. Translated: CSAREQGKGATNEKLFF.

Written as DNA, the CDR3 is TGTGCCAACAGTCTGGGTGGAGGAGGCAATCAGCCCCAGCATTTT. Residues: CANSLGGGGNQPQHF. The chain combines TRBV7-9 with TRBJ1-5, with D unclear. Trimming removed 10 bases from V and 2 bases from J, with 18 bases in between. This CDR3 is 15 amino acids long. The V gene's germline CDR1 is SEHNR and CDR2 FQNEAQ (reference sequence).

This clonotype was found many times. The chain employs TRBV12-3 or TRBV12-4 and TRBJ1-1; D perhaps matches TRBD1 (5 bases). This CDR3 has 14 amino acids. The V and J ends lost 3 bases and 4 bases respectively, with 12 bases between them. The CDR3 coding sequence is TGTGCCAGCAGTTTGTGGGGGGTGGGCACTGAAGCTTTCTTT. This codes for CASSLWGVGTEAFF.

This clonotype occurred many times. The J gene is TRBJ2-3, the V gene TRBV12-3 or TRBV12-4; the D is unclear. CDR3 length equals 12 residues. V lost 4 bases and J lost 0, with 2 bases in between. DNA for the CDR3: TGTGCCAGCAGTTACAGCACAGATACGCAGTATTTT. Residues: CASSYSTDTQYF.

This clonotype was recorded many times. V gene TRBV20-1 combines with J gene TRBJ2-1; D might be TRBD1 or TRBD2, each matching 5 bases. This CDR3 spans 15 amino acids. V lost 6 bases, J lost 4 bases, and 19 bases lay in between. CDR1 and CDR2 (germline): DFQATT, SNEGSKA (reference sequence). This chain's CDR3 is CSAYLTGTMYNEQFF. DNA of the CDR3: TGCAGTGCCTACCTAACCGGGACCATGTACAATGAGCAGTTCTTC.

The chain recombines TRBV7-8 with TRBJ2-7, with 10 bases lining up with TRBD2. J gave up 2 bases and V 5 bases, and 6 bases lay outside the gene matches. Germline lookup yields CDR1 SGHVS and CDR2 FQNEAQ. CDR3 length: 15 amino acids. As DNA, the CDR3 is TGTGCCAGCAGCCTCCGGACTAGCGGAGCCTACGAGCAGTACTTC. It specifies CASSLRTSGAYEQYF.

The chain couples TRBV6-2 or TRBV6-3 to TRBJ1-6, with TRBD1 identical over 8 bases. Per the germline V gene, CDR1 is MNHEY and CDR2 is SVGEGT. J was trimmed by 10 bases and V by 8 bases; bases with no gene match: 13. This CDR3 comprises 15 residues. DNA of the CDR3: TGTGCCAGCGGATTAGGACAGGGTTATCGGTCACCCCTCCACTTT. It is translated as CASGLGQGYRSPLHF.

This clonotype was picked up many times. This chain uses TRBV27 with TRBJ2-2, with 9 bases identical to TRBD2. This CDR3 has 17 amino acids. From germline, CDR1 is MNHEY and CDR2 SMNVEV (reference sequence). The trim removed 3 bases at V and 3 bases at J, leaving 8 bases unmatched. CDR3 sequence (DNA): TGTGCCAGCAGTTTCCCCCCGAGCGGGAGGCACACCGGGGAGCTGTTTTTT. Translating it yields CASSFPPSGRHTGELFF.

This clonotype was seen many times. The chain couples TRBV6-6 to TRBJ2-4; D might be TRBD1 or TRBD2, each matching 5 bases. Germline values: CDR1 MNHNY, CDR2 SVGAGI (reference sequence). This CDR3 is 12 amino acids long. The V gene lost 5 bases and the J gene lost 6 bases, with 8 bases spanning the gap. The CDR3 loop reads CASSRDVNIQYF. As DNA, the CDR3 is TGTGCCAGCAGTCGGGACGTAAACATTCAGTACTTC.

This clonotype was observed at least ten times. The chain uses TRBV28 and TRBJ1-6, with D uncertain. The CDR3 has 15 amino acids. The V gene lost 7 bases and the J gene lost 5 bases, with 15 bases spanning the gap. Germline assignment: CDR1 MDHEN and CDR2 SYDVKM. CDR3 sequence reads: CASTLLEGNNSPLHF. The CDR3 nucleotides read TGTGCCAGCACCTTACTCGAGGGAAATAATTCACCCCTCCACTTT.

This clonotype was counted many times. The chain has TRBV20-1 and TRBJ2-2; D possibly matches TRBD1 or TRBD2 (5 bases each). The CDR3 runs to 14 residues. Germline V gene data show CDR1 as DFQATT and CDR2 as SNEGSKA (reference sequence). With 6 bases removed from V and 6 bases from J, the gap between germline ends came to 17 bases. The CDR3 DNA follows: TGCAGTGCCAGAAAGGGGAGCTGGGCCGGGGAGCTGTTTTTT. Translating gives CSARKGSWAGELFF.

Judged by abundance, this clonotype is medium-sized (0.01 to 0.1%). The chain has TRBV12-3 or TRBV12-4 and TRBJ1-1; D is unresolved. V lost 2 bases and J 0 bases, leaving 7 bases between the germline ends. The CDR3 length is 14 residues. The CDR3 is CASSLLRMNTEAFF. In nucleotides, the CDR3 is TGTGCCAGCAGTTTACTAAGAATGAACACTGAAGCTTTCTTT.

This clonotype counts as medium-sized. The chain uses TRBV7-9 and TRBJ1-2; possibly TRBD1 for D (6 bases). The germline CDR1 and CDR2 sequences are SEHNR and FQNEAQ (reference sequence). There are 13 residues in the CDR3. V was shortened by 2 bases and J by 9 bases, with 13 bases between the two germline ends. Here the CDR3 reads CASSLSGQGSYTF. The CDR3 coding sequence is TGTGCCAGCAGCTTATCTGGCCAGGGGAGCTACACCTTC.

Ten or more counts support this clonotype. V and J are TRBV3-1 and TRBJ2-7; D uncertain. The CDR3 has 13 amino acids. CDR1 LGHDT and CDR2 YNNKEL come from the germline V gene (reference sequence). The V and J ends lost 4 bases and 6 bases respectively, with 13 bases between them. The CDR3, as DNA: TGTGCCAGCAGCCGCTTCCCTTGGGTCGAGCAGTACTTC. This sequence encodes CASSRFPWVEQYF.

This clonotype was found a few times. This chain connects TRBV9 to TRBJ2-5, with 9 bases that match TRBD2. V was clipped by 0 bases and J by 1 base; unmatched bases: 4. CDR1 and CDR2 (germline): SGDLS, YYNGEE. CDR3 size: 16 residues. The CDR3 sequence: CASSVASGAIQETQYF. The CDR3 DNA reads as TGTGCCAGCAGCGTAGCTAGCGGGGCGATCCAAGAGACCCAGTACTTC.